This TCR beta chain came from a study of memory CD4+ T cells and cytomegalovirus serostatus. Sequencing was performed with immunoSEQ multiplex PCR; in TCRdb, only in-frame clones are kept and a portion is missing. The sample consists of tens of thousands of clones, 70% to 80% of them appearing once. Germline CDR1 reads SGDLS; CDR2 reads YYNGEE. The length of the CDR3 is 14 residues. Single viable CD3+CD4+CD8-CD45RO+ cells were sorted as the memory CD4+ T cells. The rearrangement uses TRBV9 and TRBJ2-5, with 7 positions matching TRBD1. The J call may be wrong; the DNA end is better matched by TRBJ2-7. Input material: memory CD4+ T cells from blood. The origin of this receptor is an adult in good health and CMV-seronegative. CDR3 sequence (DNA): TGTGCCAGCAGCCCCTCCAGGGGGAATCGCGAGCAGTACTTC. The encoded protein is CASSPSRGNREQYF.